This passage covers 20 T cell receptor beta chains from one sample sequenced in a study of blood T cell repertoires in COVID-19. Generated by immunoSEQ multiplex PCR, the TCRdb table keeps only in-frame clones and is missing some. The sample has 300,000 to 400,000 clones; over 75% are singletons. Sequenced material: peripheral blood. These receptor sequences come from a woman aged 45-60 years with active or convalescent COVID-19.

The chain is built from TRBV3-1 (or the pseudogene TRBV3-2) and TRBJ1-2; 10 nucleotides line up with TRBD1. Germline CDR1 and CDR2: LGHDT and YNNKEL (reference sequence). J gave up 4 bases and V 1 base, and 18 bases lay outside the gene matches. This CDR3 comprises 20 residues. CDR3 sequence: CASSQGQTGGVFHSSYGYTF. CDR3 DNA sequence: TGTGCCAGCAGCCAAGGTCAGACAGGGGGCGTATTTCATTCTAGCTATGGCTACACCTTC.

The chain employs TRBV2 and TRBJ2-7; 10 nucleotides match TRBD2. The germline gives CDR1 SNHLY, CDR2 FYNNEI. The CDR3 covers 14 residues. The ends lost 8 bases at V and 1 base at J; junction bases unmatched: 5. The CDR3 region is CASVSGRSSYEQYF. As DNA, the CDR3 is TGTGCCAGCGTTAGCGGGAGGTCTTCCTACGAGCAGTACTTC.

The gene calls are TRBV5-1 and TRBJ1-6, with 8 positions matching TRBD1. This CDR3 is built from 15 residues. J was trimmed by 7 bases and V by 0 bases; bases with no gene match: 3. The germline V gene encodes CDR1 SGHRS and CDR2 YFSETQ. The CDR3 here is CASSLGDRGNSPLHF. CDR3 sequence (DNA): TGCGCCAGCAGCTTGGGAGACAGGGGCAATTCACCCCTCCACTTT.

This chain links TRBV7-9 with TRBJ2-5, with TRBD1 matching 7 bases. J was trimmed by 2 bases and V by 4 bases; bases with no gene match: 16. The CDR3 covers 18 residues. Germline V CDR1 and CDR2: SEHNR, FQNEAQ (reference sequence). The CDR3 nucleotides read TGTGCCAGCAGCTGGAATTGGGAATCGTGGGGACAGCAAGAGACCCAGTACTTC. Protein product: CASSWNWESWGQQETQYF.

The chain joins TRBV28 to TRBJ1-1, with D unresolved. Germline CDR1 and CDR2: MDHEN and SYDVKM. The CDR3 consists of 17 residues. Trimming pared 4 bases from V and 1 base from J, leaving 19 bases between. The CDR3 sequence is CASSSIRITEGNTEAFF. CDR3 coding DNA: TGTGCCAGCAGTTCCATTCGGATCACCGAGGGGAACACTGAAGCTTTCTTT.

V usage is TRBV30 and J usage is TRBJ2-7; the match to TRBD1 covers 10 bases. Trimming removed 3 bases from V and 1 base from J; junction bases left unmatched: 6. The CDR3 contains 15 residues. CDR1 is GTSNPN and CDR2 is SVGIG in the germline V gene (reference sequence). The CDR3 protein is CAWRGQGIGSYEQYF. In DNA, the CDR3 is TGTGCCTGGAGGGGACAGGGGATAGGATCCTACGAGCAGTACTTC.

This clone was found once. The DNA for the CDR3 is TGTGCCAGCTCACCTAGTCAGGGGGCTGGAAACACCATATATTTT. Residues: CASSPSQGAGNTIYF. The gene calls are TRBV18 and TRBJ1-3, with 7 nucleotides matching TRBD1. Germline V gene lookup returns CDR1 KGHSH and CDR2 LQKENI. There are 15 residues in the CDR3. The V segment lost 3 bases and the J segment 2 bases; nucleotides outside the gene matches: 4.

The chain combines TRBV5-1 with TRBJ2-7, with 15 bases matching TRBD2. The CDR3 consists of 19 residues. The V gene's germline CDR1 is SGHRS and CDR2 YFSETQ. V lost 3 bases to trimming and J lost 4 bases; unmatched junction nucleotides: 14. In nucleotides, the CDR3 is TGCGCCAGCAGCTCGGGACTAGCGGGAGGCCGGTACGGGGGATACGAGCAGTACTTC. Translation gives CASSSGLAGGRYGGYEQYF.

This chain links TRBV11-2 with TRBJ2-1; TRBD2 aligns across 8 bases. In germline, CDR1 is SGHAT, CDR2 FQNNGV. This CDR3 comprises 14 residues. Unmatched junction bases numbered 2, after V lost 2 bases and J lost 5 bases. The CDR3 DNA reads TGTGCCAGCAGCTTAAGTAGCGGGAACAATGAGCAGTTCTTC. Encoded protein: CASSLSSGNNEQFF.

This chain links TRBV5-4 with TRBJ1-2; 7 bases fit TRBD1. The CDR3 is 12 residues long. V gave up 4 bases and J gave up 5 bases; unmatched junction bases: 2. Germline values: CDR1 SGHNT, CDR2 YYREEE (reference sequence). The CDR3 region is CASSQTGYGYTF. The DNA for the CDR3 is TGTGCCAGCAGCCAGACAGGGTATGGCTACACCTTC. Full variable domain (rest looked up from reference TRBV5-4 and TRBJ1-2): ETGVTQSPTHLIKTRGQQVTLRCSSQSGHNTVSWYQQALGQGPQFIFQYYREEENGRGNFPPRFSGLQFPNYSSELNVNALELDDSALYLCASSQTGYGYTFGSGTRLTVV.

The chain couples TRBV20-1 to TRBJ1-2; 7 bases map to TRBD1. CDR3 length: 14 residues. With 3 bases clipped from V and 7 bases from J, the junction kept 11 bases outside the gene matches. CDR1 is DFQATT, CDR2 SNEGSKA, per germline (reference sequence). As DNA, the CDR3 is TGCAGTGCTAGTGGCATCGCTCAGGGGGGTGGCTACACCTTC. Protein product: CSASGIAQGGGYTF.

This chain connects TRBV28 to TRBJ2-2; D is unclear. Looked up from germline, CDR1 is MDHEN and CDR2 is SYDVKM. The germline V and J ends were trimmed by 5 bases and 1 base, with 11 bases remaining between them. The length of the CDR3 is 15 residues. Written as DNA, the CDR3 is TGTGCCAGCAGTCCCCCGCCCGGGAACACCGGGGAGCTGTTTTTT. This sequence encodes CASSPPPGNTGELFF.

The chain is built from TRBV5-4 and TRBJ2-7; 7 bases map to TRBD2. The CDR3 runs 14 residues. V trimming: 4 bases; J trimming: 2 bases; junction bases outside the gene matches: 6. The germline V gene has CDR1 SGHNT and CDR2 YYREEE (reference sequence). The CDR3 DNA follows: TGTGCCAGCAGCGCGGGGGTGGGTCCCTACGAGCAGTACTTC. It specifies CASSAGVGPYEQYF.

Only one count was recorded for this clone. V is TRBV11-2 and J is TRBJ1-5; possible D gene TRBD1, 6 bases. Germline V gene data show CDR1 as SGHAT and CDR2 as FQNNGV. The ends were cut back, 1 base at V and 4 bases at J, with 20 bases in the middle. CDR3 length: 18 residues. The CDR3 coding sequence is TGTGCCAGCAGCTTAGGGGAGCTTAGGGGGAACCATAATCAGCCCCAGCATTTT. It specifies CASSLGELRGNHNQPQHF.

The chain recombines TRBV18 with TRBJ1-1; D might be TRBD1 (6 bases). CDR1 KGHSH and CDR2 LQKENI come from the germline V gene. Trimming left V 6 bases short and J 8 bases short, with 19 bases between. CDR3 length: 14 residues. This chain's CDR3 is CASSPLGTRVEAFF. The CDR3 coding sequence is TGTGCCAGCTCCCCCCTAGGGACACGGGTAGAAGCTTTCTTT.

CDR3 bases: TGTGCCAGCAGCTTAGAAGGAGGGCGGGGGTCAGATACGCAGTATTTT. Translation gives CASSLEGGRGSDTQYF. The rearrangement links TRBV7-2 to TRBJ2-3; TRBD2 matches at 7 bases. J gave up 4 bases and V 1 base, and 8 bases lay outside the gene matches. This CDR3 is built from 16 residues. Germline V gene data show CDR1 as SGHTA and CDR2 as FQGNSA.

The CDR3 loop reads CASSQEQGATGDQPQHF. The DNA of the CDR3 is TGTGCCAGCAGCCAAGAACAGGGGGCCACCGGGGATCAGCCCCAGCATTTT. This chain uses TRBV3-1 (or the pseudogene TRBV3-2) with TRBJ1-5; 9 bases agree with TRBD1. CDR1 LGHDT and CDR2 YNNKEL come from the germline V gene (reference sequence). The V gene end was trimmed by 0 bases and the J gene end by 5 bases; junction bases not matched to a gene: 8. The CDR3 sequence is 17 residues long.

The chain carries TRBV29-1 and TRBJ2-2; TRBD2 matches 9 bases. The germline CDR1 and CDR2 sequences are SQVTM and ANQGSEA. V lost 6 bases, J lost 5 bases, and 7 bases stayed unmatched. The CDR3 covers 14 residues. CDR3: CSVPGLARTGELFF. The CDR3 bases are TGCAGCGTCCCCGGACTAGCGAGGACCGGGGAGCTGTTTTTT.

This clone was recorded only once. The chain recombines TRBV2 with TRBJ2-3, with 11 nucleotides matching TRBD2. From germline, CDR1 is SNHLY and CDR2 FYNNEI. The CDR3 is made up of 16 amino acids. Germline trimming cut 4 bases from V and 4 bases from J; bases unmatched to any gene: 7. The CDR3 is CASSALVAGGPDTQYF. CDR3 DNA: TGTGCCAGCAGTGCCTTAGTAGCGGGAGGGCCAGATACGCAGTATTTT.

The V call is TRBV19, the J call TRBJ2-7; TRBD1 matches 7 bases. After removal of 10 bases from V and 2 bases from J, the junction contained 11 bases not matched to a gene. CDR1 LNHDA and CDR2 SQIVND come from the germline V gene (reference sequence). The CDR3 extends over 14 amino acids. The CDR3 region has the DNA TGTGCCATCCGAACGGGGACAGATACCTACGAGCAGTACTTC. Translating gives CAIRTGTDTYEQYF.